These 3 T cell receptor beta chains were sequenced from one sample in a study of T cells in tumors after PD-1 blockade (dated by TCRdb to between 2018 and 2021). Reading the label with the study, this specimen's time point is: after anti-PD-1 therapy. Library construction relied on the immunoSEQ multiplex PCR assay. Held by TCRdb, this immuneACCESS table contains in-frame sequences only and omits some clones. Under half of the omission traces to an unresolved V gene where checked; the cause of the rest is unknown. This sample has 60,000 to 65,000 clones in its table, and around 67% of those were observed once. The ten largest account for roughly 4.7% of the sample. The sequencing used PBMCs, collected after anti-PD-1 treatment. The receptors shown here come from a human donor with basal cell carcinoma.

This clone was picked up a small number of times. The chain joins TRBV10-3 to TRBJ2-2, with 7 nucleotides matching TRBD1. Trimming took 5 bases from V and 3 from J; bases not matched to a gene: 9. Germline values: CDR1 ENHRY, CDR2 SYGVKD. CDR3 length equals 16 residues. The CDR3 loop is CAISTPEGAYTGELFF. The CDR3 nucleotides are TGTGCCATCAGTACCCCCGAGGGGGCGTACACCGGGGAGCTGTTTTTT.

V is TRBV19 and J is TRBJ2-3; D call uncertain. Trimming took 3 bases from V and 2 from J, leaving 6 bases between them. The CDR3 runs to 13 residues. Germline V gene sequence: CDR1 LNHDA, CDR2 SQIVND (reference sequence). The CDR3 coding sequence is TGTGCCAGTAGTATGCTTTTCACAGATACGCAGTATTTT. Protein product: CASSMLFTDTQYF.

This clone was observed a few times. The chain joins TRBV5-6 to TRBJ2-3, with D perhaps being TRBD1 or TRBD2 (5 bases each). The V end was cut by 1 base, the J end by 2 bases, with 8 bases between. This CDR3 contains 14 residues. Per the germline V gene, CDR1 is SGHDT and CDR2 is YYEEEE. CDR3 in amino acids: CASSLLGDTDTQYF. The CDR3, as DNA: TGTGCCAGCAGCTTGTTGGGGGACACAGATACGCAGTATTTT.